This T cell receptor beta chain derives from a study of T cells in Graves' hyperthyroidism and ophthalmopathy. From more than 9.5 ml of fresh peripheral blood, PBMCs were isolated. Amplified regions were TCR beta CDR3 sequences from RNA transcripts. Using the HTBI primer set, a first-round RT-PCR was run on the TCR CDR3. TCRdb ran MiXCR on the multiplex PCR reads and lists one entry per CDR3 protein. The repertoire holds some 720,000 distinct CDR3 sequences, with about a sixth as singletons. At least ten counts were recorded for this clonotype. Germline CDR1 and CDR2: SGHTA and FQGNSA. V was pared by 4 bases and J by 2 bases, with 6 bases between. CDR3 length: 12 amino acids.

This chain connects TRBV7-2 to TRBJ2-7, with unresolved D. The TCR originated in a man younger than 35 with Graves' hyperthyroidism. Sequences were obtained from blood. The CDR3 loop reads CASSSRTYEQYF. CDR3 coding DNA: TGTGCCAGCAGCTCCCGGACCTACGAGCAGTACTTC. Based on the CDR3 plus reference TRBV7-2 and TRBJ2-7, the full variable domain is GAGVSQSPSNKVTEKGKDVELRCDPISGHTALYWYRQSLGQGLEFLIYFQGNSAPDKSGLPSDRFSAERTGGSVSTLTIQRTQQEDSAVYLCASSSRTYEQYFGPGTRLTVT.